The clone carrying this T cell receptor beta chain was counted only a few times. V shed 0 bases and J shed 0 bases, with 9 bases lying between them. The CDR3 is 16 residues long. Germline CDR1 reads SGDLS; CDR2 reads YYNGEE. TCRdb re-analysed the RT-PCR reads in MiXCR, keeping a single row per CDR3 protein. The table has around 700,000 distinct CDR3 sequences, 14% seen once. Sequenced material: memory CD4+ T cells from blood. This clonotype originated in a female donor in good health, serving as a healthy control. This chain connects TRBV9 to TRBJ2-2; D is ambiguous. The CDR3 nucleotides are TGTGCCAGCAGCGTAGCGGCGGCCTCGAACACCGGGGAGCTGTTTTTT. Its translation: CASSVAAASNTGELFF. The variable domain in full, with the rest retrieved from reference TRBV9 and TRBJ2-2, is DSGVTQTPKHLITATGQRVTLRCSPRSGDLSVYWYQQSLDQGLQFLIQYYNGEERAKGNILERFSAQQFPDLHSELNLSSLELGDSALYFCASSVAAASNTGELFFGEGSRLTVL.